These 24 T cell receptor beta chains were all obtained from the same sample, sequenced in a study of beta chain features in type 1 diabetes. Sequencing targeted expressed TCRB transcripts, as all isolated RNA had been reverse transcribed. Libraries were prepared by immunoSEQ multiplex PCR; TCRdb keeps only in-frame clonotypes and omits some of them. The sample carries approximately 140,000 clones, 6.9% recorded once. Sequenced input: central memory CD4+ T cells from blood. The receptors originated from a woman younger than 45 in good health.

This clone was observed many times. The V and J genes are TRBV30 and TRBJ1-1; a possible D gene is TRBD1 (6 bases). CDR1 and CDR2 (germline): GTSNPN, SVGIG (reference sequence). The CDR3 loop spans 13 amino acids. The ends were cut back, 0 bases at V and 11 bases at J, with 16 bases in the middle. CDR3 DNA sequence: TGTGCCTGGAGTGTTCTGGGACATATAAAGGCTTTCTTT. It yields the protein CAWSVLGHIKAFF. The full variable domain, in which reference TRBV30 and TRBJ1-1 provide the parts outside the CDR3, is SQTIHQWPATLVQPVGSPLSLECTVEGTSNPNLYWYRQAAGRGLQLLFYSVGIGQISSEVPQNLSASRPQDRQFILSSKKLLLSDSGFYLCAWSVLGHIKAFFGQGTRLTVV.

V is TRBV2 and J is TRBJ1-5; D perhaps matches TRBD1 (5 bases). V shed 6 bases and J shed 4 bases, with 10 bases lying between them. This CDR3 contains 13 residues. CDR1 is SNHLY, CDR2 FYNNEI, per germline. The CDR3 nucleotides read TGTGCCAGCAGCCGACAGCTAAATCAGCCCCAGCATTTT. Protein product: CASSRQLNQPQHF. Variable domain in full (rest from reference TRBV2 and TRBJ1-5): EPEVTQTPSHQVTQMGQEVILRCVPISNHLYFYWYRQILGQKVEFLVSFYNNEISEKSEIFDDQFSVERPDGSNFTLKIRSTKLEDSAMYFCASSRQLNQPQHFGDGTRLSIL.

This clone was detected only a few times. This rearrangement joins TRBV9 to TRBJ1-4, with 10 positions matching TRBD1. CDR1 is SGDLS and CDR2 is YYNGEE in the germline V gene. The ends lost 3 bases at V and 7 bases at J; junction bases unmatched: 6. The CDR3 length is 15 residues. In nucleotides, the CDR3 is TGTGCCAGCAGCGAATGGACAGGGGGGGCTGAAAAACTGTTTTTT. Translation gives CASSEWTGGAEKLFF.

The rearrangement joins TRBV29-1 to TRBJ1-3; no definite D call. This CDR3 spans 13 amino acids. CDR1 SQVTM and CDR2 ANQGSEA come from the germline V gene. V gave up 5 bases and J gave up 1 base, with 9 bases separating them. The CDR3 DNA sequence: TGCAGCGTTCGTCTTGCGTCTGGAAACACCATATATTTT. It is translated as CSVRLASGNTIYF.

This clone was counted a few times. J is TRBJ2-7 and V is TRBV19; D not certain. CDR1 is LNHDA, CDR2 SQIVND, per germline (reference sequence). CDR3 length: 14 amino acids. V was cut by 3 bases and J by 0 bases, with 9 bases left in between. CDR3 region: CASSIFWSSYEQYF. DNA for the CDR3: TGTGCCAGTAGTATTTTCTGGAGCTCCTACGAGCAGTACTTC. The full variable domain, rest sourced from reference TRBV19 and TRBJ2-7, is DGGITQSPKYLFRKEGQNVTLSCEQNLNHDAMYWYRQDPGQGLRLIYYSQIVNDFQKGDIAEGYSVSREKKESFPLTVTSAQKNPTAFYLCASSIFWSSYEQYFGPGTRLTVT.

The chain carries TRBV7-2 and TRBJ2-5; the match to TRBD2 covers 8 bases. With V trimmed by 6 bases and J by 4 bases, 13 bases remained unmatched. CDR3 length: 16 amino acids. Germline values: CDR1 SGHTA, CDR2 FQGNSA. Here the CDR3 DNA reads TGTGCCAGCAGACGGTCGGCCGGGACTAGGGGAGAGACCCAGTACTTC. This translates into CASRRSAGTRGETQYF.

The rearrangement uses TRBV19 and TRBJ2-7, with D possibly matching TRBD2 (5 bases). Trimming shortened V by 2 bases and J by 0 bases, and 11 bases separated the two germline ends. Germline assignment: CDR1 LNHDA and CDR2 SQIVND (reference sequence). This CDR3 spans 15 amino acids. CDR3 sequence: CASSIRQDFSYEQYF. CDR3 DNA: TGTGCCAGTAGTATACGGCAGGACTTCTCCTACGAGCAGTACTTC.

V usage is TRBV25-1 and J usage is TRBJ1-1, with a tentative D call TRBD1 (5 bases). The CDR3 runs 15 residues. The V end lost 5 bases, the J end lost 0 bases, and 13 bases lay between the germline ends. Looked up from germline, CDR1 is MGHDK and CDR2 is SYGVNS. DNA for the CDR3: TGTGCCAGCAGTAGAGACGGGGGGATGAACACTGAAGCTTTCTTT. Protein sequence: CASSRDGGMNTEAFF.

A few counts support this clone. The CDR3 loop reads CASSMHLARNTGELFF. DNA of the CDR3: TGTGCCAGTAGTATGCACCTAGCGAGAAACACCGGGGAGCTGTTTTTT. This rearrangement joins TRBV19 to TRBJ2-2; weak D call: TRBD2 (6 bases). The V and J ends lost 3 bases and 2 bases respectively, with 13 bases between them. The V gene's germline CDR1 is LNHDA and CDR2 SQIVND (reference sequence). The CDR3 sequence is 16 residues long.

This clone came up many times. V gene TRBV30 combines with J gene TRBJ2-1; 9 bases agree with TRBD2. The CDR3 is 15 residues long. Trimming cost V 5 bases and J 8 bases; bases outside gene matches: 13. From germline, CDR1 is GTSNPN and CDR2 SVGIG (reference sequence). The CDR3 DNA reads as TGTGCCTGGGGGAAGGATAGCGGGAGTAACGATGAGCAGTTCTTC. Translating it yields CAWGKDSGSNDEQFF.

There are a few counts of this clone. The chain joins TRBV7-9 to TRBJ2-1; D is possibly TRBD1 (6 bases). Trimming took off 5 bases at V and 6 bases at J, with 20 bases between the two ends. Germline assignment: CDR1 SEHNR and CDR2 FQNEAQ (reference sequence). The CDR3 extends over 16 amino acids. Written as DNA, the CDR3 is TGTGCCAGCAGCCCGACAGGACTCCGGACATTCAATGAGCAGTTCTTC. Translated: CASSPTGLRTFNEQFF.

V and J are TRBV28 and TRBJ1-1, with D perhaps TRBD1 (6 bases). This CDR3 spans 15 amino acids. Between the trimmed V and J ends, which lost 6 bases and 4 bases, there was a span of 18 bases. The germline V gene has CDR1 MDHEN and CDR2 SYDVKM. CDR3 DNA: TGTGCCAGCAGGAAGGGCCAGGGGTACGGCACTGAAGCTTTCTTT. Amino acids: CASRKGQGYGTEAFF.

The chain recombines TRBV2 with TRBJ1-4, with 10 bases that match TRBD1. V shed 6 bases and J 3 bases; nucleotides not matched to a gene: 4. The length of the CDR3 is 15 residues. From germline, CDR1 is SNHLY and CDR2 FYNNEI. CDR3 sequence: CASRRDRGANEKLFF. The DNA for the CDR3 is TGTGCCAGCAGAAGGGACAGGGGCGCTAATGAAAAACTGTTTTTT.

J is TRBJ1-1 and V is TRBV27; the match to TRBD1 covers 7 bases. The CDR3 runs 13 residues. The trim removed 5 bases at V and 10 bases at J, leaving 10 bases unmatched. Germline CDR1 MNHEY, CDR2 SMNVEV (reference sequence). CDR3 in amino acids: CASSPRQGLVAFF. CDR3 sequence (DNA): TGTGCCAGCAGTCCCCGACAGGGTTTAGTAGCTTTCTTT.

This clone has ten or more counts. This sequence joins TRBV7-9 and TRBJ2-7, with D hard to call. The CDR3 has 13 residues. Germline CDR1 and CDR2: SEHNR and FQNEAQ (reference sequence). V lost 5 bases and J lost 7, with 15 bases in between. The CDR3 is CASSPRPYEEQYF. The CDR3 DNA sequence: TGTGCCAGCAGCCCGAGGCCGTACGAGGAGCAGTACTTC.

The sample holds a few counts of this clone. Here the CDR3 DNA reads TGTGCCAGCAGCTTGGGACAATCGGTGGAAGAGACCCAGTACTTC. The encoded protein is CASSLGQSVEETQYF. J is TRBJ2-5 and V is TRBV5-4, with D uncertain. CDR3 size: 15 residues. The germline gives CDR1 SGHNT, CDR2 YYREEE (reference sequence). V was shortened by 0 bases and J by 3 bases, with 12 bases between the two germline ends.

The gene calls are TRBV25-1 and TRBJ1-5, with 7 bases matching TRBD1. The CDR3 length is 14 residues. The germline CDR1 and CDR2 sequences are MGHDK and SYGVNS. V lost 6 bases to trimming and J lost 7 bases; unmatched junction nucleotides: 9. The CDR3 DNA reads TGTGCCAGCAGCGCAGGGGGAGTGAGCCAGCCCCAGCATTTT. Protein product: CASSAGGVSQPQHF.

This clone was seen a handful of times. The chain has TRBV19 and TRBJ1-5, with a tentative D call TRBD1 (6 bases). Germline loops: CDR1 LNHDA, CDR2 SQIVND (reference sequence). V was trimmed by 0 bases and J by 4 bases, leaving 10 bases between them. The CDR3 consists of 15 residues. This CDR3 is CASSIEGQLNQPQHF. CDR3 nucleotides: TGTGCCAGTAGTATAGAAGGACAGCTGAATCAGCCCCAGCATTTT.

The gene calls are TRBV15 and TRBJ1-1; D gene ambiguous. The germline V gene has CDR1 LNHNV and CDR2 YYDKDF (reference sequence). This CDR3 is 16 amino acids long. V was clipped by 5 bases and J by 1 base, with 17 bases between them. The CDR3 reads CATSESGRGKNTEAFF. DNA of the CDR3: TGTGCCACCAGCGAGAGCGGTCGGGGTAAGAACACTGAAGCTTTCTTT.

J is TRBJ2-1 and V is TRBV27; 9 nucleotides agree with TRBD2. Trimming at V came to 8 bases and at J to 3 bases, leaving 5 bases not matched to a gene. This CDR3 has 14 residues. Germline V lookup: CDR1 MNHEY, CDR2 SMNVEV (reference sequence). As DNA, the CDR3 is TGTGCCAGCTTCCGACTAGCGGACTACAATGAGCAGTTCTTC. Its protein is CASFRLADYNEQFF.

J is TRBJ2-7 and V is TRBV6-1, with 7 bases identical to TRBD2. CDR1 MNHNS and CDR2 SASEGT come from the germline V gene. With V trimmed by 8 bases and J by 1 base, 8 bases remained unmatched. This CDR3 comprises 14 residues. CDR3 bases: TGTGCCAGCGTGGGGCTAGCGGTTTCCTACGAGCAGTACTTC. Translation gives CASVGLAVSYEQYF.

The chain employs TRBV18 and TRBJ2-5, with 8 bases fitting TRBD1. Trimming cost V 2 bases and J 2 bases; bases outside gene matches: 4. CDR3 size: 15 residues. Germline assignment: CDR1 KGHSH and CDR2 LQKENI. CDR3 residues: CASSPIRTGQETQYF. CDR3 coding DNA: TGTGCCAGCTCACCAATCAGGACAGGGCAAGAGACCCAGTACTTC.

This clone was recorded a few times. This chain connects TRBV2 to TRBJ1-4; D unclear. Looked up from germline, CDR1 is SNHLY and CDR2 is FYNNEI. Trimming shortened V by 8 bases and J by 8 bases, and 18 bases separated the two germline ends. The CDR3 covers 14 residues. The CDR3 region has the DNA TGTGCCAGCGATCTATCAGGATCGGGGGAAAAACTGTTTTTT. Amino acids: CASDLSGSGEKLFF.

This clone was picked up a small number of times. The same CDR3 is also encoded by other DNA sequences in this sample. The chain links TRBV7-3 to TRBJ2-2; unclear D gene. V dropped 5 bases and J dropped 1 base, with 8 bases sitting between them. The CDR3 is 14 amino acids. CDR1 and CDR2 from the germline V gene are SGHTA and FQGTGA. The CDR3 coding sequence is TGTGCCAGCAGCAAGTACAAGAACACCGGGGAGCTGTTTTTT. Protein product: CASSKYKNTGELFF.